This section outlines one TCR beta chain sequence together with its context. The germline V gene encodes CDR1 MNHNY and CDR2 SVGAGI (reference sequence). Trimming shortened V by 4 bases and J by 5 bases, and 15 bases separated the two germline ends. This CDR3 spans 16 amino acids. The data were taken from a study of control samples from healthy donors and cancer patients. Data came from immunoSEQ multiplex PCR; TCRdb stores just in-frame clones and leaves some out. The sample lists fewer than 120,000 clones; 70% to 90% were seen once. The sequencing input was PBMCs. The TCR sequence derives from a woman aged 60-75 years with lung cancer. The chain carries TRBV6-6 and TRBJ1-6; D is perhaps TRBD1 (5 bases). The CDR3 protein is CASSFSPTVNNSPLHF. The CDR3 region has the DNA TGTGCCAGCAGTTTTTCCCCGACAGTTAATAATTCACCCCTCCACTTT.